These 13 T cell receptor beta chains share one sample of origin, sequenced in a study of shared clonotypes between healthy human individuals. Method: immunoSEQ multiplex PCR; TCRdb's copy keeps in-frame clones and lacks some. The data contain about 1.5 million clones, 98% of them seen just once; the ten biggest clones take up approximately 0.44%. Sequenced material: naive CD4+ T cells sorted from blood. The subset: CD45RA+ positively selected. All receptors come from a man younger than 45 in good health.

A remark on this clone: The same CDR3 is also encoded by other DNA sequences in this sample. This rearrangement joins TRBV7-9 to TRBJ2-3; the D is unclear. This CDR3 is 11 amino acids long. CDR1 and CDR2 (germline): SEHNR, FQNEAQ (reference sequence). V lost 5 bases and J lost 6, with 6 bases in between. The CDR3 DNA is TGTGCCAGCAGCGAAACGGATACGCAGTATTTT. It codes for CASSETDTQYF.

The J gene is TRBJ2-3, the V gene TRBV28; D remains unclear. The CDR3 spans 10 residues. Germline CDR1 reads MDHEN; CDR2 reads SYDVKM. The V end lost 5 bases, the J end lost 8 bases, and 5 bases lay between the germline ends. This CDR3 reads CASSRSTQYF. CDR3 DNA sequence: TGTGCCAGCAGTCGCTCTACGCAGTATTTT.

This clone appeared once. DNA of the CDR3: TGCGCCAGCAGCCAACACGACACTCCTGGGGCCAACGTCCTGACTTTC. Protein: CASSQHDTPGANVLTF. The genes are TRBV4-1 and TRBJ2-6; no firm D call. Germline loops: CDR1 MGHRA, CDR2 YSYEKL. V was clipped by 2 bases and J by 2 bases, with 10 bases between them. The CDR3 has 16 amino acids.

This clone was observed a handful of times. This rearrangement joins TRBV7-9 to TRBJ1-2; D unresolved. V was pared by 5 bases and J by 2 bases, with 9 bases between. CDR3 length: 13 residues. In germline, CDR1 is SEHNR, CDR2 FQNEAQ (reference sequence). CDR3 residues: CASSLGINYGYTF. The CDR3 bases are TGTGCCAGCAGCCTGGGAATAAACTATGGCTACACCTTC.

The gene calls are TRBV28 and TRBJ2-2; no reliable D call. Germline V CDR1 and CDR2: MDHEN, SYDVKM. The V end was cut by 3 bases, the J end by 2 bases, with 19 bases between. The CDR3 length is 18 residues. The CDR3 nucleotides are TGTGCCAGCAGTTTGCCAGGCCTCCTTTGGAAAAACACCGGGGAGCTGTTTTTT. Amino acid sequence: CASSLPGLLWKNTGELFF.

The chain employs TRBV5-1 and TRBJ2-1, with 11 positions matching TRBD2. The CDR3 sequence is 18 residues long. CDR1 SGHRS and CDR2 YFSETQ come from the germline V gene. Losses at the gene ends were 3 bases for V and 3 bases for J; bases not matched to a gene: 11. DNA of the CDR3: TGCGCCAGCAGCTCGGCGACTAGCGGGGCACGACTCTACAATGAGCAGTTCTTC. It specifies CASSSATSGARLYNEQFF.

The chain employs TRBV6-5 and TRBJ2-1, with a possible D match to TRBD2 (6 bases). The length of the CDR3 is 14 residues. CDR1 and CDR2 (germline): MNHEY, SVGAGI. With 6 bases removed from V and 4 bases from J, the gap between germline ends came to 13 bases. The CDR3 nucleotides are TGTGCCAGCAGGCCGGGAGTGGGATACAATGAGCAGTTCTTC. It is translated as CASRPGVGYNEQFF.

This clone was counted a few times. CDR3 DNA sequence: TGTGCCAGCAGGGGAGACCCCGTGGGGGACGAGCAGTACTTC. It encodes CASRGDPVGDEQYF. The chain is built from TRBV5-4 and TRBJ2-7; tentatively, D is TRBD1 or TRBD2 (5 bases each). The CDR3 extends over 14 amino acids. Deletions cut 5 bases from V and 5 bases from J, with 17 bases between. Germline V lookup: CDR1 SGHNT, CDR2 YYREEE (reference sequence).

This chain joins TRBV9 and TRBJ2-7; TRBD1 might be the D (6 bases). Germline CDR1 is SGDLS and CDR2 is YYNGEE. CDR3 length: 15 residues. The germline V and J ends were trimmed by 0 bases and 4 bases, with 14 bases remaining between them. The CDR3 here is CASSVDQGLGYEQYF. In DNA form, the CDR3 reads TGTGCCAGCAGCGTAGATCAGGGGTTGGGGTACGAGCAGTACTTC.

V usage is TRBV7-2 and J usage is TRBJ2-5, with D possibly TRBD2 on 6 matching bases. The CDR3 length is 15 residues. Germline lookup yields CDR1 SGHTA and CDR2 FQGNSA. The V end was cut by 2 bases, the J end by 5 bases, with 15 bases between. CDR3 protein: CASSLRGDSRETQYF. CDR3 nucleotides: TGTGCCAGCAGCTTACGAGGGGACTCCCGGGAGACCCAGTACTTC.

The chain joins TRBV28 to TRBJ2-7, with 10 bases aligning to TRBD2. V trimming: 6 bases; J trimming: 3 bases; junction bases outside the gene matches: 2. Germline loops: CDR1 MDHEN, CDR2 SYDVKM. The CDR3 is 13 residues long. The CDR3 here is CASRLAGVYEQYF. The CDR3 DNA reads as TGTGCCAGCAGGCTAGCGGGAGTCTACGAGCAGTACTTC.

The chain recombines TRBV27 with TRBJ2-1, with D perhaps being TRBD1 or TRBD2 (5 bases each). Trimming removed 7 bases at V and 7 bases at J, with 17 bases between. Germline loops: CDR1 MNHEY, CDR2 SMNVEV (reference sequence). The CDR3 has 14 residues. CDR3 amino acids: CASTSSRGWNEQFF. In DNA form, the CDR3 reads TGTGCCAGCACCTCCTCTCGGGGCTGGAATGAGCAGTTCTTC.

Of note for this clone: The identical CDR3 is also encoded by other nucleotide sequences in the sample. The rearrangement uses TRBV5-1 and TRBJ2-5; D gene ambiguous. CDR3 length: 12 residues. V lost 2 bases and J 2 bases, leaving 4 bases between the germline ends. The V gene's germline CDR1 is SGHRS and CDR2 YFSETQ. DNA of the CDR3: TGCGCCAGCAGCTTAGGTCAAGAGACCCAGTACTTC. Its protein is CASSLGQETQYF.